What follows describes a single T cell receptor (beta chain). Adults between about 18 and 89 years of age took part from 20 to 25 US areas. Cohort placement rested on clinical history that participants reported themselves. This sample is part of a study of blood T cell repertoires in COVID-19. The wider study: From T cells, B-cell-depleted T cells, or PBMCs came the material, which was cDNA or gDNA.

This CDR3 has 16 residues. Germline trimming cut 6 bases from V and 3 bases from J; bases unmatched to any gene: 11. CDR1 is WNHNN and CDR2 is SYGVQD in the germline V gene (reference sequence). Repertoires were generated with immunoSEQ multiplex PCR, while TCRdb's copy carries only in-frame clones and drops some. The sample includes hundreds of thousands of clones, around 89% of them seen just once. The chain is built from TRBV10-1 and TRBJ2-3, with 8 bases matching TRBD1. Sequencing input: PBMCs or T cells enriched from blood (not recorded which). This receptor was obtained from a woman aged 50 to 65 who had recovered from COVID-19. CDR3 DNA: TGCGCCAGCAGCCAAGCAGGGGGCGGTAAGACAGATACGCAGTATTTT. It specifies CASSQAGGGKTDTQYF.